The T cell receptor (beta chain) described here comes from a study of blood T cell repertoires in COVID-19. Study overall: COVID-19 samples collected from the United States, Italy and Spain covered acute and convalescent phases. Sample material is recorded as cDNA or gDNA derived from T cells, B-cell-depleted T cells, or PBMCs.

This clone was counted between two and nine times. Trimming took 2 bases from V and 8 from J; bases not matched to a gene: 9. This CDR3 region has 14 residues. CDR1 SQVTM and CDR2 ANQGSEA come from the germline V gene. Study processing details: Reference gene primer amplification gave nucleated cell count estimates. Sequenced by immunoSEQ multiplex PCR; TCRdb stores in-frame clones only, minus some. V and J calls and clone size are as listed in that table; D and trimming were resolved from the DNA. The sample shows around 370,000 clones, 87% of them seen only once. Seattle enrolled patients during active infection and tracked them longitudinally.

The chain is built from TRBV29-1 and TRBJ1-2, with 9 positions matching TRBD1. This clonotype originated in a woman aged 45-59 years with COVID-19, enrolled during active disease. Sequencing input: peripheral blood. CDR3 bases: TGCAGCGTTGAATCAACAGGGGGCACGAGGGGCTACACCTTC. It is translated as CSVESTGGTRGYTF.